Shown below are 5 T cell receptor beta chains from a single sample sequenced in a study of T cell responses to AZD1222 COVID-19 vaccine. Data came from immunoSEQ multiplex PCR; TCRdb stores just in-frame clones and leaves some out. This table has roughly 130,000 clones, just over 85% appearing once. This specimen consisted of peripheral blood, obtained on day 0 of AZD1222 vaccination. All receptors come from an adult in good health.

The genes are TRBV24-1 and TRBJ1-2; D not resolved. Trimming removed 1 base at V and 2 bases at J, with 7 bases between. Germline V gene lookup returns CDR1 KGHDR and CDR2 SFDVKD. The CDR3 consists of 14 residues. The CDR3 sequence: CATSDLRTNYGYTF. CDR3 sequence (DNA): TGTGCCACCAGTGATTTAAGGACGAACTATGGCTACACCTTC.

This clone was observed a handful of times. The V and J genes are TRBV7-3 and TRBJ1-5; D might be TRBD1 (6 bases). Per the germline V gene, CDR1 is SGHTA and CDR2 is FQGTGA. This CDR3 contains 17 residues. The ends were cut back, 0 bases at V and 6 bases at J, with 18 bases in the middle. The chain's CDR3 is CASSLTSRGSDPQPQHF. The CDR3 coding sequence is TGTGCCAGCAGCTTAACGTCCAGGGGATCGGATCCTCAGCCCCAGCATTTT.

The chain is built from TRBV18 and TRBJ2-3; D not resolved. The CDR3 is 18 residues long. The germline CDR1 and CDR2 sequences are KGHSH and LQKENI. V lost 2 bases to trimming and J lost 1 base, with 19 bases between them. CDR3 region: CASSPSSRLGSGTDTQYF. In DNA form, the CDR3 reads TGTGCCAGCTCACCAAGTTCGAGACTGGGGTCCGGCACAGATACGCAGTATTTT.

The chain has TRBV18 and TRBJ1-1; no reliable D call. V was cut by 5 bases and J by 5 bases, with 9 bases left in between. The CDR3 sequence is 12 residues long. The germline CDR1 and CDR2 sequences are KGHSH and LQKENI. The CDR3 reads CASSYYETEAFF. CDR3 nucleotide sequence: TGTGCCAGCTCATACTATGAGACTGAAGCTTTCTTT.

The chain combines TRBV2 with TRBJ1-3; D uncertain. The V and J ends lost 1 base and 3 bases respectively, with 4 bases between them. This CDR3 spans 13 amino acids. Germline CDR1 and CDR2: SNHLY and FYNNEI. The chain's CDR3 is CASSEVYGNTIYF. CDR3 nucleotides: TGTGCCAGCAGTGAAGTCTATGGAAACACCATATATTTT.